These 9 T cell receptor beta chains were all obtained from the same sample, sequenced in a study of T-cell reconstitution after alpha-beta-depleted transplantation in children (dated by TCRdb to between 2015 and 2016). Receptors were amplified or captured by PCR. TCRdb lists the instrument as Illumina HiSeq 2500. To normalize quantification of the TCRbeta repertoire, the TCR libraries were built with molecular barcoding that relied on unique molecular identifiers. TCRdb redid the processing of the public reads, applying fastp at Q25 and MiXCR, and retained in-frame beta chains. Each CDR3 protein gets just one entry, which takes the most common genes and DNA from the rows behind it. The sample yields some 200,000 distinct CDR3 sequences; 13% to 15% were counted once. The ten biggest clones cover around 13% of the sample. The material sequenced was PBMCs from the stem cell graft donor, taken from the stem cell graft. The receptors here all came from a human donor who donated a stem cell graft to a child with acute lymphoblastic leukemia.

This clonotype has a count of ten or more. The J gene is TRBJ1-1, the V gene TRBV29-1, with D maybe TRBD1 (5 bases). The germline gives CDR1 SQVTM, CDR2 ANQGSEA. CDR3 length equals 16 residues. V was cut by 7 bases and J by 1 base, with 22 bases left in between. This CDR3 is CSGRRNRRTRNTEAFF. The DNA of the CDR3 is TGCAGCGGACGCCGTAACAGGAGAACGAGGAACACTGAAGCTTTCTTT.

This clonotype was detected ten times or more. V usage is TRBV21-1 and J usage is TRBJ2-7; the table's D call, TRBD1, was not checked against the DNA. TRBV21-1 represents a pseudogene. This CDR3 spans 15 amino acids. CDR3 sequence reads: CASSSGVQGAYEQYF. The CDR3 DNA reads TGTGCCAGCAGCTCAGGGGTCCAAGGGGCCTACGAGCAGTACTTC.

The J gene is TRBJ1-4, the V gene TRBV7-9; D is uncertain. Trimming cost V 2 bases and J 5 bases, with 6 bases left between them. The CDR3 runs to 13 residues. CDR1 is SEHNR, CDR2 FQNEAQ, per germline (reference sequence). As DNA, the CDR3 is TGTGCCAGCAGCTTATCGAAGAATGAAAAACTGTTTTTT. As protein: CASSLSKNEKLFF. Combining the CDR3 with reference TRBV7-9 and TRBJ1-4 gives the whole variable domain DTGVSQNPRHKITKRGQNVTFRCDPISEHNRLYWYRQTLGQGPEFLTYFQNEAQLEKSRLLSDRFSAERPKGSFSTLEIQRTEQGDSAMYLCASSLSKNEKLFFGSGTQLSVL.

This clonotype was observed many times. CDR3 region: CASREGGDYEQYF. Written as DNA, the CDR3 is TGTGCCAGCAGAGAGGGAGGGGACTACGAGCAGTACTTC. V usage is TRBV25-1 and J usage is TRBJ2-7, with 7 bases fitting TRBD2. Germline V lookup: CDR1 MGHDK, CDR2 SYGVNS. The CDR3 sequence is 13 residues long. J gave up 3 bases and V 6 bases, and 5 bases lay outside the gene matches.

This clonotype showed up many times. The genes are TRBV10-3 and TRBJ1-5, with D hard to call. V was clipped by 0 bases and J by 0 bases, with 15 bases between them. CDR3 length: 18 residues. The germline CDR1 and CDR2 sequences are ENHRY and SYGVKD. This CDR3 reads CAISESREGKISNQPQHF. DNA for the CDR3: TGTGCCATCAGTGAGTCGCGTGAAGGGAAGATTAGCAATCAGCCCCAGCATTTT.

This clonotype was observed at least ten times. V gene TRBV29-1 combines with J gene TRBJ1-1; weak D call: TRBD1 (5 bases). V was pared by 6 bases and J by 6 bases, with 17 bases between. Looked up from germline, CDR1 is SQVTM and CDR2 is ANQGSEA. The CDR3 extends over 13 amino acids. This chain's CDR3 is CSVYEGFLSEAFF. In nucleotides, the CDR3 is TGCAGCGTATATGAGGGGTTTCTCTCTGAAGCTTTCTTT.

The V call is TRBV19, the J call TRBJ2-5; no reliable D call. V gave up 2 bases and J gave up 1 base, with 8 bases separating them. The CDR3 extends over 14 amino acids. Per the germline V gene, CDR1 is LNHDA and CDR2 is SQIVND (reference sequence). This CDR3 is CASSISAVQETQYF. CDR3 sequence (DNA): TGTGCCAGTAGTATATCTGCGGTCCAAGAGACCCAGTACTTC.

This clonotype was seen ten or more times. The rearrangement links TRBV5-1 to TRBJ1-1; perhaps TRBD1 as D (6 bases). Germline lookup yields CDR1 SGHRS and CDR2 YFSETQ. This CDR3 spans 14 amino acids. The V end was cut by 2 bases, the J end by 3 bases, with 11 bases between. The CDR3 coding sequence is TGCGCCAGCAGCTTAACGGGGGCAGACACTGAAGCTTTCTTT. The encoded protein is CASSLTGADTEAFF.

Many counts were recorded for this clonotype. The chain is built from TRBV5-1 and TRBJ2-2; no reliable D call. Per the germline V gene, CDR1 is SGHRS and CDR2 is YFSETQ. The CDR3 runs to 14 residues. V gave up 1 base and J gave up 2 bases, with 6 bases separating them. The CDR3 sequence: CASSLTQNTGELFF. For the CDR3, the DNA is TGCGCCAGCAGCTTGACCCAAAACACCGGGGAGCTGTTTTTT.